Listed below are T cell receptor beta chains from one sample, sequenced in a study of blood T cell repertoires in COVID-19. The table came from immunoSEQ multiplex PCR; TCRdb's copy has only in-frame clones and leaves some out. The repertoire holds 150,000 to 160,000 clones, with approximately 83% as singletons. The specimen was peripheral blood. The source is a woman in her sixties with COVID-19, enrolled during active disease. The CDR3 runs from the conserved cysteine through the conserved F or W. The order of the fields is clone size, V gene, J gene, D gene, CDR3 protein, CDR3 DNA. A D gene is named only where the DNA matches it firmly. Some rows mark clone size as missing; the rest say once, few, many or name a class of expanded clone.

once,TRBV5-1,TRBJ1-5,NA,CASSLDKGPGQPQHF,TGCGCCAGCAGCTTGGATAAAGGTCCAGGTCAGCCCCAGCATTTT
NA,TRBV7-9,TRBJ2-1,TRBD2,CASSLVGGVNEQFF,TGTGCCAGCAGCTTAGTCGGGGGGGTAAATGAGCAGTTCTTC
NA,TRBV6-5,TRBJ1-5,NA,CASSSRSGGGQPQHF,TGTGCCAGCAGCAGCAGGAGTGGGGGCGGGCAGCCCCAGCATTTT
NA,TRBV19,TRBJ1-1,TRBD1,CASTRDRVNTEAFF,TGTGCCAGTACCAGGGACAGGGTGAACACTGAAGCTTTCTTT
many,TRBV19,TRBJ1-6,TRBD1,CASSDRGRNSPLHF,TGTGCCAGTAGCGACAGGGGGCGTAATTCACCCCTCCACTTT
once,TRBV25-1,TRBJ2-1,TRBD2,CATSRAGGYNEQFF,TGTGCCACCAGCCGGGCGGGGGGCTACAATGAGCAGTTCTTC
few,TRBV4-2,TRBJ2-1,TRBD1,CASSQPPGQGARYNEQFF,TGTGCCAGCAGCCAACCTCCGGGACAGGGGGCGCGTTACAATGAGCAGTTCTTC
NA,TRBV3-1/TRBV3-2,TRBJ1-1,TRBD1,CASSLTGLGTEAFF,TGTGCCAGCAGTTTGACAGGGCTGGGTACTGAAGCTTTCTTT
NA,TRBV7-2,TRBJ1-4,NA,CASSSGGWTAEKLFF,TGTGCCAGCAGCTCCGGGGGGTGGACGGCTGAAAAACTGTTTTTT
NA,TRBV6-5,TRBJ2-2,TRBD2,CASTLTSGRVLFF,TGTGCCAGCACCTTGACTAGCGGGAGGGTACTGTTTTTT
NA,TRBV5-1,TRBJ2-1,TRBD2,CASIVTSGSGEQFF,TGCGCCAGCATCGTGACTAGCGGGAGTGGTGAGCAGTTCTTC
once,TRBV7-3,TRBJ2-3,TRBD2,CASSFGTSRDTQYF,TGTGCCAGCAGCTTTGGGACTAGCAGAGATACGCAGTATTTT
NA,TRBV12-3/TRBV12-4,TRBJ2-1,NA,CASSSRGEQFF,TGTGCCAGCAGTTCTCGGGGTGAGCAGTTCTTC
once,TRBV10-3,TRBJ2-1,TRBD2,CAISAGTRGNEQFF,TGTGCCATCAGTGCTGGGACTAGGGGCAATGAGCAGTTCTTC
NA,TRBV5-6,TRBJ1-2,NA,CASSLVSGRDNYGYTF,TGTGCCAGCAGCTTGGTATCAGGGAGGGACAACTATGGCTACACCTTC
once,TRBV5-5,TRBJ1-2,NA,CASSERAQAVYGYTF,TGTGCCAGCAGCGAACGAGCCCAGGCCGTCTATGGCTACACCTTC
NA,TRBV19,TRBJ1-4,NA,CASLARQATTNEKLFF,TGTGCCAGCTTGGCGAGACAGGCAACAACTAATGAAAAACTGTTTTTT
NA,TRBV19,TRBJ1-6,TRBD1,CASGLQGGSPLHF,TGTGCCAGTGGCTTACAGGGGGGATCACCCCTCCACTTT
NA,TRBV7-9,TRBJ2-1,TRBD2,CASNLAGGNEQFF,TGTGCCAGCAATTTAGCGGGAGGGAATGAGCAGTTCTTC
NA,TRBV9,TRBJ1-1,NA,CASSVARSMNTEAFF,TGTGCCAGCAGCGTAGCACGGTCGATGAACACTGAAGCTTTCTTT
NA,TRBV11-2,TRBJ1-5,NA,CASSLVENQPQHF,TGTGCCAGCAGCTTAGTAGAAAATCAGCCCCAGCATTTT
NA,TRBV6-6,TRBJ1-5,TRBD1,CASRRDGTGGNQPQHF,TGTGCCAGCAGACGCGATGGGACAGGGGGCAATCAGCCCCAGCATTTT
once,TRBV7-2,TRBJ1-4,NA,CASSLGFAGKLFF,TGTGCCAGCAGCTTGGGTTTTGCGGGAAAACTGTTTTTT
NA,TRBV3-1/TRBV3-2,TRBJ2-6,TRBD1,CASSRQTGPSGANVLTF,TGTGCCAGCAGCCGACAGACAGGGCCCTCTGGGGCCAACGTCCTGACTTTC
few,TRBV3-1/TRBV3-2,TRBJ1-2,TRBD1,CASSQDPRQGGYTF,TGTGCCAGCAGCCAAGACCCTAGACAGGGGGGCTACACCTTC
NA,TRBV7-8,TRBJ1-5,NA,CASSLGGGVSNQPQHF,TGTGCCAGCAGCTTAGGGGGCGGGGTGAGCAATCAGCCCCAGCATTTT
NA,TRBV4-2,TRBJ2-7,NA,CASSQDHDRSYEQYF,TGTGCCAGCAGCCAAGATCACGACAGGTCCTACGAGCAGTACTTC
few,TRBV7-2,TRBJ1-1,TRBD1,CASSSTGGNTEAFF,TGTGCCAGCAGCTCCACAGGGGGGAACACTGAAGCTTTCTTT
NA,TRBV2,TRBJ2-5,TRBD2,CATSERGYGQYF,TGTGCCACCTCAGAGCGGGGTTATGGCCAGTACTTC
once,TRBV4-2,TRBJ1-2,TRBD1,CASLDRGREGYTF,TGTGCCAGCCTCGACAGGGGGCGCGAGGGCTACACCTTC
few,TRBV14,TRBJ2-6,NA,CASSHSKLRSGANVLTF,TGTGCCAGCAGCCATTCTAAGCTCCGCTCTGGGGCCAACGTCCTGACTTTC
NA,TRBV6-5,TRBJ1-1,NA,CAAEGGWNTEAFF,TGTGCCGCCGAGGGTGGATGGAACACTGAAGCTTTCTTT
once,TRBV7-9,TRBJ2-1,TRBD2,CASSQIAGGPNEQFF,TGTGCCAGCAGCCAAATAGCGGGGGGGCCAAATGAGCAGTTCTTC
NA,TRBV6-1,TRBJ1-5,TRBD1,CASSEMRGGTGGHQPQHF,TGTGCCAGCAGTGAAATGAGGGGAGGGACAGGGGGCCATCAGCCCCAGCATTTT
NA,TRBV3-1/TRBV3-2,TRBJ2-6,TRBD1,CASSRDRVTGANVLTF,TGTGCCAGCAGCCGAGACAGGGTGACTGGGGCCAACGTCCTGACTTTC
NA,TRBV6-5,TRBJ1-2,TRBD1,CASSLTGTGYGYTF,TGTGCCAGCAGTCTTACCGGGACAGGCTATGGCTACACCTTC
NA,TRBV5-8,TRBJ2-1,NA,CASSLGQGYEQFF,TGTGCCAGCAGCTTGGGGCAGGGTTATGAGCAGTTCTTC
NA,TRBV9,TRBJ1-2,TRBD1,CASSVDPGQGLSGYTF,TGTGCCAGCAGCGTAGACCCGGGACAGGGGTTAAGTGGCTACACCTTC
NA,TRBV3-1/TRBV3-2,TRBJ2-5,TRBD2,CASSQLGGEETQYF,TGTGCCAGCAGCCAACTTGGGGGGGAAGAGACCCAGTACTTC
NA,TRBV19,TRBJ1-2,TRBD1,CASSTSTGAYTF,TGTGCCAGTAGTACGTCGACAGGGGCCTACACCTTC
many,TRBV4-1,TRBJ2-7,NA,CASSQVGVGEQYF,TGCGCCAGCAGCCAAGTCGGAGTCGGGGAGCAGTACTTC
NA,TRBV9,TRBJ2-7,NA,CASSVEGRSPSYEQYF,TGTGCCAGCAGCGTAGAAGGCAGGTCACCCTCCTACGAGCAGTACTTC
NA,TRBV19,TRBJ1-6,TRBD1,CASSPGGRQGGSPLHF,TGTGCCAGTAGCCCAGGGGGCCGACAGGGTGGCTCACCCCTCCACTTT
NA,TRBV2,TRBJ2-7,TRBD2,CASSVGGRGQYEQYF,TGTGCCAGCAGTGTTGGGGGGAGGGGCCAGTACGAGCAGTACTTC
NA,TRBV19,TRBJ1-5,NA,CASSISRGYEPQHF,TGTGCCAGTAGTATAAGTAGGGGGTATGAGCCCCAGCATTTT
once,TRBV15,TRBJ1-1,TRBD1,CATSSPGTGGAWNTEAFF,TGTGCCACCAGCAGTCCCGGGACAGGGGGCGCGTGGAACACTGAAGCTTTCTTT
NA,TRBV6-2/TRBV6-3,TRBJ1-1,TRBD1,CASSWDRKNTEAFF,TGTGCCAGCAGCTGGGACAGAAAGAACACTGAAGCTTTCTTT
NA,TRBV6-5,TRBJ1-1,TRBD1,CASRPRQGRTEAFF,TGTGCCAGCAGACCGCGACAGGGACGCACTGAAGCTTTCTTT
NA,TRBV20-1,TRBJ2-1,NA,CSASGLGVGEQFF,TGCAGTGCTAGTGGTCTAGGTGTTGGTGAGCAGTTCTTC